This note documents a single T cell receptor beta chain sequence. The antigen remains undetermined. 60 Vbeta and 13 Jbeta primers were used in PCR. Using immunoSEQ multiplex PCR, the repertoire was profiled, and TCRdb retains in-frame clones only, with some absent. The table lists 98,000 or so clones, roughly three quarters of them singletons. Germline assignment: CDR1 MDHEN and CDR2 SYDVKM. This CDR3 comprises 9 residues. V gave up 7 bases and J gave up 11 bases, with 8 bases separating them. This sample was included in a study of cytomegalovirus exposure and HLA in healthy donors. Broader study findings: While the bulk of TCR sequences proved rare, some public TCRs turned up in many donors. Analysis performed later found approximately 17,000 TCR beta sequences associated with HLA alleles at 0.05 false discovery rate. Analyses of presence and absence presupposed an approximately uniform sequencing depth across donors. Later on, an analysis showed TCR association rates differing by HLA locus, with DRB1 the most and HLA-C the fewest.

This clonotype was sampled from a man in his forties or fifties in good health and CMV-seronegative. Sequencing was carried out using PBMCs. The chain recombines TRBV28 with TRBJ1-1, with unresolved D. Here the CDR3 reads CASTSEAFF. CDR3 nucleotides: TGTGCCAGCACCTCCGAGGCTTTCTTT.